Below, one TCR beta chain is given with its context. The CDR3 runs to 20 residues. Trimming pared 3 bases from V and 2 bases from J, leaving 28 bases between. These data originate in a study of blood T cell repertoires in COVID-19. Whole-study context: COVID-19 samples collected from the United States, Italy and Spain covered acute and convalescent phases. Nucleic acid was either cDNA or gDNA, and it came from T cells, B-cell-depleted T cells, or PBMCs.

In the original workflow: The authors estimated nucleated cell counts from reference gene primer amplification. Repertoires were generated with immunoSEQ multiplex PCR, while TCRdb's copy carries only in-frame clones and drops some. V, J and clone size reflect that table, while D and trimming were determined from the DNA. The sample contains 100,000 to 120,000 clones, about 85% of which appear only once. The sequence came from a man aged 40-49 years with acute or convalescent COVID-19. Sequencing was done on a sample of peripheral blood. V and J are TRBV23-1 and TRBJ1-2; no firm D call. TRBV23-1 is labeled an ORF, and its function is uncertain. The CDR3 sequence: CASSQSKSPDKFRRNYGYTF. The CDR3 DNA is TGCGCCAGCAGTCAGTCCAAGAGCCCCGACAAGTTCCGTCGGAACTATGGCTACACCTTC.